Sequencing of this T cell receptor beta chain was carried out in a study of CD8+ T cells in alopecia areata. RNA was isolated and reverse transcribed to cDNA, the sequencing template. Measured with immunoSEQ multiplex PCR; TCRdb has only the in-frame clones, and not every one. Of 40,000 to 45,000 clones detected, 80% to 95% appear once; the ten largest clones hold approximately 20%. This clone came up a few times. Its antigen is as yet unknown. Treatment in this sample: oral pan-JAK inhibitor, 5-10 mg twice daily. A FACSAria was used to sort CD4+ and CD8+ T cells. These cells came from PBMCs. Study-level findings and limits: Especially in alopecia totalis/universalis, lesional scalp showed greater clonality than normal scalp did.

The material sequenced was CD8+ T cells sorted from blood, taken at week 24, from a patient treated with tofacitinib. This sequence originates from a human donor with alopecia areata.

As DNA, the CDR3 is TGTGCCAGCAGTTACTCGACTAGCGGGGGGGCCGTGCAGTATTTT. Protein: CASSYSTSGGAVQYF. The gene calls are TRBV6-5 and TRBJ2-3, with 14 bases aligning to TRBD2. CDR3 size: 15 residues. The germline gives CDR1 MNHEY, CDR2 SVGAGI. The trim removed 0 bases at V and 11 bases at J, leaving 4 bases unmatched.